One and the same sample provided the 14 T cell receptor beta chains below, sequenced in a study of CD8 T cells in ankylosing spondylitis. TCRdb processed the 5' RACE reads anew with MiXCR; each CDR3 protein has one entry. Among tens of thousands of distinct CDR3 sequences listed, 4.5% to 6% were seen once. Sequencing was done on a sample of blood, either unsorted or a sorted T cell fraction (not recorded which). The receptors here all came from a male donor with ankylosing spondylitis or in good health (not recorded which).

About this clonotype: Compared with germline, one end of the junction differs, possibly owing to a read error. The V and J genes are TRBV20-1 and TRBJ1-5; the D gene is possibly TRBD1 (5 bases). Germline CDR1 is DFQATT and CDR2 is SNEGSKA (reference sequence). CDR3 length equals 13 residues. Here the CDR3 reads CSARGTGNRPQHF. The CDR3 bases are TGCAGTGCTAGGGGGACCGGGAATCGGCCCCAGCATTTT.

There are many counts of this clonotype. The rearrangement uses TRBV4-3 and TRBJ2-1, with TRBD2 matching over 9 bases. This CDR3 is built from 16 residues. V trimming: 3 bases; J trimming: 5 bases; junction bases outside the gene matches: 8. CDR1 and CDR2 (germline): LGHNA, YSLEER. The CDR3 region has the DNA TGCGCCAGCAGCCAGGAGGGACTAGCCCGGGACAATGAGCAGTTCTTC. Translated: CASSQEGLARDNEQFF.

This clonotype was observed a few times. The chain employs TRBV4-3 and TRBJ2-2, with 10 bases aligning to TRBD2. This CDR3 comprises 18 residues. CDR1 is LGHNA, CDR2 YSLEER, per germline. V was clipped by 2 bases and J by 0 bases; unmatched bases: 6. CDR3 sequence (DNA): TGCGCCAGCAGCCAATTCACTAGCGGGATCTCGAACACCGGGGAGCTGTTTTTT. Amino acids: CASSQFTSGISNTGELFF.

This clonotype came up many times. The rearrangement joins TRBV29-1 to TRBJ1-2; D is unresolved. V gave up 1 base and J gave up 7 bases, with 10 bases separating them. CDR1 and CDR2 (germline): SQVTM, ANQGSEA. The CDR3 extends over 12 amino acids. The CDR3 nucleotides are TGCAGCGTTGAAGGGCAACCGGGTGGCTACACCTTC. Its translation is CSVEGQPGGYTF.

This clonotype was seen many times. The rearrangement joins TRBV7-9 to TRBJ2-7, with TRBD2 identical over 10 bases. Trimming at V came to 1 base and at J to 5 bases, leaving 5 bases not matched to a gene. This CDR3 has 15 residues. Germline-derived CDR1 and CDR2 are SEHNR and FQNEAQ (reference sequence). The CDR3 nucleotides are TGTGCCAGCAGCTTAGTGGTGACTAGCGGGCACGAGCAGTACTTC. Translated, it gives CASSLVVTSGHEQYF.

This clonotype was counted at least ten times. This sequence joins TRBV6-5 and TRBJ1-5; 7 bases are shared with TRBD1. With 3 bases clipped from V and 4 bases from J, the junction kept 9 bases outside the gene matches. The CDR3 is 16 residues long. The germline CDR1 and CDR2 sequences are MNHEY and SVGAGI. The CDR3 loop reads CASSYETGKQNQPQHF. The CDR3 coding sequence is TGTGCCAGCAGTTATGAGACAGGGAAACAGAATCAGCCCCAGCATTTT.

The chain recombines TRBV7-2 with TRBJ1-2; 8 bases are shared with TRBD1. Germline V lookup: CDR1 SGHTA, CDR2 FQGNSA. This CDR3 is built from 17 residues. V lost 6 bases, J lost 5 bases, and 17 bases stayed unmatched. This CDR3 is CASSSPKGQGAEYGYTF. Written as DNA, the CDR3 is TGTGCCAGCAGTTCCCCCAAGGGCCAGGGGGCAGAGTATGGCTACACCTTC.

On this clonotype itself: Given a much more abundant clone one base away, this may be a read error. The rearrangement joins TRBV7-9 to TRBJ2-7, with D perhaps matching TRBD1 (6 bases). The CDR3 extends over 15 amino acids. Germline V lookup: CDR1 SEHNR, CDR2 FQNEAQ (reference sequence). CDR3 sequence: CTSSLQGGTSYEQYF. CDR3 DNA: TGTACCAGCAGCTTACAGGGCGGCACTTCCTACGAGCAGTACTTC.

There are a few counts of this clonotype. The chain combines TRBV7-3 with TRBJ1-1; 7 nucleotides match TRBD1. CDR1 and CDR2 (germline): SGHTA, FQGTGA. The CDR3 covers 14 residues. Germline trimming cut 5 bases from V and 5 bases from J; bases unmatched to any gene: 8. The CDR3 DNA sequence: TGTGCCAGCAGCGACGCAGGGGGAGTGACTGAAGCTTTCTTT. Protein product: CASSDAGGVTEAFF.

This clonotype was counted many times. V and J are TRBV29-1 and TRBJ1-4; the D gene is possibly TRBD1 (5 bases). The CDR3 contains 12 residues. Trimming shortened V by 6 bases and J by 13 bases, and 18 bases separated the two germline ends. CDR1 and CDR2 from the germline V gene are SQVTM and ANQGSEA. Written as DNA, the CDR3 is TGCAGCGTCCGGATGGGATTCGGGGGACTGTTTTTT. It encodes CSVRMGFGGLFF.

This clonotype was detected many times. The chain uses TRBV30 and TRBJ2-2; TRBD2 matches 10 bases. In germline, CDR1 is GTSNPN, CDR2 SVGIG (reference sequence). The V gene end was trimmed by 2 bases and the J gene end by 6 bases; junction bases not matched to a gene: 3. The CDR3 spans 14 residues. The DNA of the CDR3 is TGTGCCTGGAGTAGCGGGAGGGGGTCCGGGGAGCTGTTTTTT. It encodes CAWSSGRGSGELFF.

This clonotype was counted between two and nine times. J is TRBJ2-6 and V is TRBV11-1; 9 bases are a match to TRBD2. V gave up 0 bases and J gave up 0 bases; unmatched junction bases: 15. This CDR3 is built from 22 residues. The germline V gene has CDR1 SGHAT and CDR2 FQDESV (reference sequence). This CDR3 is CASSLATVRLAATRSGANVLTF. In DNA form, the CDR3 reads TGTGCCAGCAGCTTAGCGACCGTTAGACTAGCGGCTACCCGCTCTGGGGCCAACGTCCTGACTTTC.

This clonotype came up many times. The chain has TRBV7-3 and TRBJ2-3; no clear D gene. Germline CDR1 is SGHTA and CDR2 is FQGTGA. The CDR3 has 15 residues. V was shortened by 2 bases and J by 2 bases, with 11 bases between the two germline ends. DNA for the CDR3: TGTGCCAGCAGCTTATATAGTACTCCCACAGATACGCAGTATTTT. As protein: CASSLYSTPTDTQYF.

This clonotype was detected ten times or more. This chain connects TRBV29-1 to TRBJ2-1; 8 nucleotides line up with TRBD2. Germline lookup yields CDR1 SQVTM and CDR2 ANQGSEA. The ends lost 5 bases at V and 1 base at J; junction bases unmatched: 13. CDR3 length: 17 amino acids. CDR3 loop: CSVISPSGSRSYNEQFF. The CDR3 DNA reads as TGCAGCGTTATCTCTCCCAGCGGGAGTCGATCCTACAATGAGCAGTTCTTC.